Shown below are 17 T cell receptor beta chains from a single sample sequenced in a study of T-cell reconstitution after alpha-beta-depleted transplantation in children. It was with unique molecular identifiers that the TCRbeta library was prepared. TCRdb redid the calling of the PCR reads with MiXCR, one entry per CDR3 protein. The table records 150,000 to 250,000 distinct CDR3 sequences, just under 6.5% of them present only once. The material was PBMCs, obtained before TCRalphabeta/CD19-depleted stem cell transplant. All receptors come from a girl in the first two years of life with combined immunodeficiency, due to receive a stem cell transplant.

This clonotype showed up many times. The chain employs TRBV4-1 and TRBJ2-3; 9 bases are a match to TRBD2. V shed 4 bases, J shed 0 bases, and the junction held 11 bases outside the gene matches. This CDR3 contains 18 residues. Germline CDR1 and CDR2: MGHRA and YSYEKL. The CDR3 is CASSLGSGGLFSTDTQYF. The CDR3 region has the DNA TGCGCCAGCAGCCTCGGCAGCGGGGGGTTATTCAGCACAGATACGCAGTATTTT.

This clonotype was counted only a few times. This chain uses TRBV5-1 with TRBJ2-3; TRBD2 matches at 12 bases. Germline values: CDR1 SGHRS, CDR2 YFSETQ. V dropped 5 bases and J dropped 2; count of bases not matched to a gene: 9. This CDR3 has 17 residues. The CDR3 sequence is CASSETGTSGYTDTQYF. DNA for the CDR3: TGCGCCAGCAGTGAAACCGGGACTAGCGGGTACACAGATACGCAGTATTTT.

This clonotype was seen a few times. The chain is built from TRBV4-1 and TRBJ1-5; maybe TRBD1 (6 bases). Germline CDR1 and CDR2: MGHRA and YSYEKL. Trimming took off 2 bases at V and 5 bases at J, with 22 bases between the two ends. The CDR3 extends over 18 amino acids. CDR3 DNA sequence: TGCGCCAGCAGCCAAAAGGGGCCCGAGACAGGACTAGATCAGCCCCAGCATTTT. Translating gives CASSQKGPETGLDQPQHF.

In its sample, this clonotype was seen a few times. The chain uses TRBV20-1 and TRBJ2-3, with 9 bases that match TRBD2. Per the germline V gene, CDR1 is DFQATT and CDR2 is SNEGSKA (reference sequence). The CDR3 is made up of 20 amino acids. The junction had 22 bases not matched to a gene; V was cut back by 4 bases and J by 2 bases. The CDR3 DNA sequence: TGCAGTGCTATATTTGATTGGCTAGCGGGACCTACCTTGTACACAGATACGCAGTATTTT. As protein: CSAIFDWLAGPTLYTDTQYF.

On this clonotype: Given a much more abundant clone one base away, this may be a read error. The chain carries TRBV5-1 and TRBJ2-1; 13 nucleotides match TRBD2. Germline CDR1 and CDR2: SGHRS and YFSETQ. This CDR3 contains 18 residues. CDR3 sequence reads: CASSLGLAGLLLYSEQFF. In nucleotides, the CDR3 is TGCGCCAGCAGCCTGGGACTAGCGGGGTTGCTCCTCTACAGTGAGCAGTTCTTC.

At least ten counts were recorded for this clonotype. This rearrangement joins TRBV14 to TRBJ1-1; D might be TRBD1 (6 bases). CDR1 and CDR2 from the germline V gene are SGHDN and FVKESK. The CDR3 spans 18 residues. V was cut by 4 bases and J by 0 bases, with 21 bases left in between. The CDR3 is CASSPQFRGGLMNTEAFF. The CDR3 DNA reads as TGTGCCAGCAGCCCACAATTCAGGGGCGGGTTAATGAACACTGAAGCTTTCTTT.

This clonotype was counted many times. The J gene is TRBJ2-2, the V gene TRBV29-1; TRBD2 agrees at 11 bases. V was pared by 7 bases and J by 3 bases, with 7 bases of the junction left unmatched. This CDR3 is 15 amino acids long. Germline-derived CDR1 and CDR2 are SQVTM and ANQGSEA. DNA of the CDR3: TGCAGCGCCCCAGTTAGCGGGGGGGACACCGGGGAGCTGTTTTTT. Translation gives CSAPVSGGDTGELFF.

V and J are TRBV4-1 and TRBJ2-7, with 10 positions matching TRBD2. CDR1 MGHRA and CDR2 YSYEKL come from the germline V gene. The CDR3 has 15 amino acids. J was trimmed by 3 bases and V by 4 bases; bases with no gene match: 6. CDR3 in amino acids: CASSRLAGELYEQYF. The CDR3 DNA reads TGCGCCAGCAGCCGGCTAGCGGGAGAACTCTACGAGCAGTACTTC.

In this sample, this clonotype turned up many times. The gene calls are TRBV20-1 and TRBJ2-2; D possibly uses TRBD1 or TRBD2 (7 bases each). V lost 1 base and J 6 bases, leaving 15 bases between the germline ends. The germline CDR1 and CDR2 sequences are DFQATT and SNEGSKA (reference sequence). This CDR3 is built from 15 residues. CDR3 sequence: CSARVEGAGAGELFF. The CDR3 nucleotides read TGCAGTGCTAGAGTGGAGGGGGCGGGGGCCGGGGAGCTGTTTTTT.

This chain connects TRBV10-3 to TRBJ2-7, with TRBD1 matching over 9 bases. The CDR3 covers 16 residues. The ends lost 1 base at V and 7 bases at J; junction bases unmatched: 11. Germline-derived CDR1 and CDR2 are ENHRY and SYGVKD. DNA of the CDR3: TGTGCCATCAGTGAGTTCCGACCGGGACAGGGAGGGGAGCAGTACTTC. The encoded protein is CAISEFRPGQGGEQYF.

This clonotype was counted at least ten times. The rearrangement uses TRBV6-4 and TRBJ2-3, with 10 bases identical to TRBD2. The J segment lost 4 bases and the V segment lost 2 bases, leaving 12 bases of the junction unmatched. The CDR3 runs to 18 residues. The germline V gene has CDR1 MRHNA and CDR2 SNTAGT. CDR3 DNA: TGTGCCAGCAGTGACGAACTGTTGCTAGCGGGGGTTGCAGATACGCAGTATTTT. Translation: CASSDELLLAGVADTQYF.

This clonotype was seen many times. The V call is TRBV6-6, the J call TRBJ2-1, with a weak D call TRBD2 (5 bases). This CDR3 comprises 13 residues. CDR1 and CDR2 from the germline V gene are MNHNY and SVGAGI (reference sequence). The germline V and J ends were trimmed by 2 bases and 4 bases, with 6 bases remaining between them. The CDR3 nucleotides read TGTGCCAGCAGTTACGGGGAGTACAATGAGCAGTTCTTC. Translated, it gives CASSYGEYNEQFF.

This clonotype was observed at least ten times. The gene calls are TRBV7-2 and TRBJ2-5, with D possibly TRBD1 on 6 matching bases. Trimming stripped 7 bases from V and 5 bases from J, with 20 bases between. The CDR3 extends over 15 amino acids. The germline V gene has CDR1 SGHTA and CDR2 FQGNSA. The CDR3 DNA is TGTGCCAGCATCCAAGGGGGAGCCTTTGCGGAGACCCAGTACTTC. This sequence encodes CASIQGGAFAETQYF. The full variable domain, in which reference TRBV7-2 and TRBJ2-5 provide the parts outside the CDR3, is GAGVSQSPSNKVTEKGKDVELRCDPISGHTALYWYRQSLGQGLEFLIYFQGNSAPDKSGLPSDRFSAERTGGSVSTLTIQRTQQEDSAVYLCASIQGGAFAETQYFGPGTRLLVL.

This clonotype was found many times. The CDR3 loop reads CASSPGRQSYNEQFF. The CDR3 DNA is TGTGCCAGCAGCCCGGGGCGGCAGAGCTACAATGAGCAGTTCTTC. The V call is TRBV7-2, the J call TRBJ2-1; the D call may be TRBD1 or TRBD2 (5 bases each). Deletions cut 5 bases from V and 3 bases from J, with 14 bases between. This CDR3 has 15 amino acids. Germline V CDR1 and CDR2: SGHTA, FQGNSA.

The rearrangement uses TRBV5-1 and TRBJ1-1; D possibly corresponds to TRBD1 (5 bases). Looked up from germline, CDR1 is SGHRS and CDR2 is YFSETQ. V was cut by 5 bases and J by 3 bases, with 23 bases left in between. This CDR3 has 17 residues. The CDR3 loop reads CASRYWPIRERDTEAFF. The CDR3 nucleotides are TGCGCCAGCAGATATTGGCCGATCAGGGAGAGGGACACTGAAGCTTTCTTT. Supplemented by reference TRBV5-1 and TRBJ1-1, the full variable domain reads KAGVTQTPRYLIKTRGQQVTLSCSPISGHRSVSWYQQTPGQGLQFLFEYFSETQRNKGNFPGRFSGRQFSNSRSEMNVSTLELGDSALYLCASRYWPIRERDTEAFFGQGTRLTVV.

This clonotype was detected ten times or more. The rearrangement uses TRBV29-1 and TRBJ2-1; D call uncertain. The CDR3 covers 11 residues. V gave up 7 bases and J gave up 9 bases, with 13 bases separating them. Germline values: CDR1 SQVTM, CDR2 ANQGSEA. CDR3 DNA: TGCAGCGCTCCCCAATGGCCTGAGCAGTTCTTC. Translating it yields CSAPQWPEQFF.

With respect to this clonotype: A much larger clone lies one base from this, so it may be a read error. V usage is TRBV20-1 and J usage is TRBJ2-7; 9 nucleotides match TRBD1. CDR3 length equals 13 residues. Germline loops: CDR1 DFQATT, CDR2 SNEGSKA (reference sequence). Here the CDR3 reads CIARGQGSYEQYF. The CDR3 nucleotides read TGCATTGCTAGAGGACAGGGGTCCTACGAGCAGTACTTC.